This entry concerns a single T cell receptor (beta chain). Using immunoSEQ multiplex PCR, the repertoire was profiled, and TCRdb retains in-frame clones only, with some absent. This sample has roughly 200,000 clones, with around 85% found just once. This sample was taken from a study of blood T cell repertoires in COVID-19. About the research overall: Collection of acute and convalescent COVID-19 samples took place in the United States, Italy and Spain.

V lost 8 bases, J lost 6 bases, and 14 bases lay in between. The germline V gene has CDR1 SNHLY and CDR2 FYNNEI. The CDR3 runs to 12 residues. This clonotype was obtained from a middle-aged man who had recovered from COVID-19. The V call is TRBV2, the J call TRBJ2-7, with D perhaps TRBD2 (6 bases). What was sequenced was PBMCs or T cells enriched from blood (not recorded which). Here the CDR3 DNA reads TGTGCCAGCCAACTAGCATCGGGCGAGCAGTACTTC. Translating gives CASQLASGEQYF. Supplemented by reference TRBV2 and TRBJ2-7, the full variable domain reads EPEVTQTPSHQVTQMGQEVILRCVPISNHLYFYWYRQILGQKVEFLVSFYNNEISEKSEIFDDQFSVERPDGSNFTLKIRSTKLEDSAMYFCASQLASGEQYFGPGTRLTVT.